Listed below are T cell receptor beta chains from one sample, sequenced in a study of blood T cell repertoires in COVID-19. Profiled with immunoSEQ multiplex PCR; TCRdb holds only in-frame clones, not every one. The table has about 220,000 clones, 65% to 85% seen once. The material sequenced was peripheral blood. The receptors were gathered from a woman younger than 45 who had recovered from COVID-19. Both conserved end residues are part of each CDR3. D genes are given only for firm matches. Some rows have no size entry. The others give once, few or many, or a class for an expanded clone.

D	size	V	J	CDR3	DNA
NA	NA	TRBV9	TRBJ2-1	CASSGTGKNYNEQFF	TGTGCCAGCAGCGGGACTGGCAAAAACTACAATGAGCAGTTCTTC
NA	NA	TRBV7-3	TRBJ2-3	CASSSNLTQYF	TGTGCCAGCAGCTCTAACTTGACGCAGTATTTT
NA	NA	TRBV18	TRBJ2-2	CASSPRQGENTGELFF	TGTGCCAGCTCACCACGGCAGGGTGAGAACACCGGGGAGCTGTTTTTT
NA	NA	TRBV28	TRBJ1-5	CASSFLRGGNQPQHF	TGTGCCAGCAGTTTCCTCAGGGGTGGCAATCAGCCCCAGCATTTT
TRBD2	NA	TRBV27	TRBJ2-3	CASSSYSLADTDTQYF	TGTGCCAGCAGTTCTTACTCCCTAGCGGACACAGATACGCAGTATTTT
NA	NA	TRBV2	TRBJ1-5	CASSESYNQPQHF	TGTGCCAGCAGTGAAAGCTACAATCAGCCCCAGCATTTT
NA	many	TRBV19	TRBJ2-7	CASSNRNYEQYF	TGTGCCAGTAGTAACAGAAACTACGAGCAGTACTTC
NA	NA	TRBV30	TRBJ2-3	CASTGLAQYF	TGTGCCTCCACAGGGTTGGCGCAGTATTTT
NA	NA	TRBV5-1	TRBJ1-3	CASSLTLAGPSGNTIYF	TGCGCCAGCAGCTTGACGCTGGCAGGCCCCTCTGGAAACACCATATATTTT
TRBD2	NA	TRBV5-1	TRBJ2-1	CASSLVVRTSGRGNEQFF	TGCGCCAGCAGCTTGGTCGTTAGGACTAGCGGGAGGGGCAATGAGCAGTTCTTC
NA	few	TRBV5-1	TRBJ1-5	CASSPGGGGHQQPQHF	TGCGCCAGCAGCCCCGGGGGGGGTGGGCATCAACAGCCCCAGCATTTT
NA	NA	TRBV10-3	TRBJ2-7	CAISEGGAYYEQYF	TGTGCCATCAGTGAGGGGGGCGCCTACTACGAGCAGTACTTC
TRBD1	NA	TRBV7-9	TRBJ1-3	CASTGRARGRRGNTIYF	TGTGCCAGCACCGGGCGAGCCAGGGGGCGAAGAGGAAACACCATATATTTT
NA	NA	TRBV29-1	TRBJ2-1	CSVDGGPSYNEQFF	TGCAGCGTTGATGGCGGGCCCTCCTACAATGAGCAGTTCTTC
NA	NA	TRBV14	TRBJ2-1	CASSQDRRGKRFF	TGTGCCAGCAGCCAAGATAGAAGGGGGAAGCGGTTCTTC
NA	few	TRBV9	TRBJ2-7	CASSEGGELGYEQYF	TGTGCCAGCAGCGAGGGCGGGGAACTCGGGTACGAGCAGTACTTC
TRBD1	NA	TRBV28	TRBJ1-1	CASSRQGWNTEAFF	TGTGCCAGCAGTCGACAGGGTTGGAACACTGAAGCTTTCTTT
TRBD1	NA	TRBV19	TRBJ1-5	CASSIVRQGSQPQHF	TGTGCCAGTAGTATCGTCCGACAGGGTAGTCAGCCCCAGCATTTT
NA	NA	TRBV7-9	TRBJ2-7	CASSPGRGGWEQYF	TGTGCCAGCAGCCCTGGCCGAGGGGGATGGGAGCAGTACTTC
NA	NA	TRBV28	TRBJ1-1	CASSGGGETEAFF	TGTGCCAGCAGCGGGGGGGGCGAGACTGAAGCTTTCTTT
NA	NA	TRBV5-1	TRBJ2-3	CASSFGGTIESQYF	TGCGCCAGCAGCTTCGGCGGGACGATAGAGTCGCAGTATTTT
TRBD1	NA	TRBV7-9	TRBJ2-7	CASSSQGAHLGYEQYF	TGTGCCAGCAGCTCACAGGGGGCCCATCTGGGTTACGAGCAGTACTTC
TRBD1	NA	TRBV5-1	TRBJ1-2	CASSLNRQGYGYTF	TGCGCCAGCAGCTTGAACCGACAGGGCTATGGCTACACCTTC
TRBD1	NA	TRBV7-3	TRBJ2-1	CASSSRQGIRDEQFF	TGTGCCAGCAGCTCCCGACAGGGCATCCGCGATGAGCAGTTCTTC
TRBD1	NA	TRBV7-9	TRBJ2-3	CASSAGRQGASTDTQYF	TGTGCCAGCAGCGCTGGCCGACAGGGGGCTAGCACAGATACGCAGTATTTT
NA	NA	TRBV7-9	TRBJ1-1	CASSLEKGVAEAFF	TGTGCCAGCAGCTTAGAAAAAGGGGTCGCTGAAGCTTTCTTT
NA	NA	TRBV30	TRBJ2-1	CAWTSSYNEQFF	TGTGCCTGGACCTCGTCCTACAATGAGCAGTTCTTC
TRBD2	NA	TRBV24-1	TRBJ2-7	CATSDGGGDEQYF	TGTGCCACCAGTGATGGGGGGGGTGACGAGCAGTACTTC
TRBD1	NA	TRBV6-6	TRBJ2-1	CASSDRGAYNEQFF	TGTGCCAGCAGCGACAGGGGCGCATACAATGAGCAGTTCTTC
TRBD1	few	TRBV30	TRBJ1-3	CAWSDTPQGGYGNTIYF	TGTGCCTGGAGTGACACTCCGCAGGGGGGATATGGAAACACCATATATTTT
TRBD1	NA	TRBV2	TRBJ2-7	CASSNHPGQGVEQYF	TGTGCCAGCAGTAACCATCCGGGACAGGGTGTCGAGCAGTACTTC
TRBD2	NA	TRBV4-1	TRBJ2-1	CASSQDERERNEQFF	TGCGCCAGCAGCCAAGACGAGCGGGAGAGGAATGAGCAGTTCTTC
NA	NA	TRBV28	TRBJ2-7	CASSPPQGRTYEQYF	TGTGCCAGCAGTCCCCCGCAGGGAAGAACCTACGAGCAGTACTTC
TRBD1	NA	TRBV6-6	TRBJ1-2	CASSYSRTGGDGYTF	TGTGCCAGCAGTTACTCCCGGACAGGGGGAGATGGCTACACCTTC
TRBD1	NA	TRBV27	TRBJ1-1	CASSSPGQGLEAFF	TGTGCCAGCAGTTCCCCGGGACAGGGGTTAGAAGCTTTCTTT
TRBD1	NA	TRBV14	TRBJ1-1	CASSPTGGLNTEAFF	TGTGCCAGCAGCCCCACAGGGGGATTAAACACTGAAGCTTTCTTT
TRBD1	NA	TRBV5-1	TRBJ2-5	CASRQGTGAPQETQYF	TGCGCCAGCAGACAAGGGACAGGGGCACCTCAAGAGACCCAGTACTTC
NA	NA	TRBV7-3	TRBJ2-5	CASSPTGSATQYF	TGTGCCAGCAGCCCTACAGGGTCGGCGACCCAGTACTTC
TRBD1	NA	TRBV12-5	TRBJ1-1	CASGLGTGGSGTEAFF	TGTGCTAGTGGTTTAGGGACAGGGGGTTCCGGCACTGAAGCTTTCTTT
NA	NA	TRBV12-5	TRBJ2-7	CASGLVPLFYEQYF	TGTGCTAGTGGTTTGGTACCACTCTTCTACGAGCAGTACTTC